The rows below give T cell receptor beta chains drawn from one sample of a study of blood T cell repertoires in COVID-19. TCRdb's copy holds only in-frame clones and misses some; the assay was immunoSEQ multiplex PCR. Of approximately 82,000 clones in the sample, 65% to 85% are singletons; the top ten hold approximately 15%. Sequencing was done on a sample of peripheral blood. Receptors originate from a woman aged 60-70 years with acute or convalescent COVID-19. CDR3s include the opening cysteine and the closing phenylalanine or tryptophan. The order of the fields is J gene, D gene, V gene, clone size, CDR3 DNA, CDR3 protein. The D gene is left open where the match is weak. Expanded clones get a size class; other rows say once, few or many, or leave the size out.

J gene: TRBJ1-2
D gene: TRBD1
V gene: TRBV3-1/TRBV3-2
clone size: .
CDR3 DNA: TGTGCCAGCAGCCCCCGCCCGGGACAGCATGGCTACACCTTC
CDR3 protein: CASSPRPGQHGYTF

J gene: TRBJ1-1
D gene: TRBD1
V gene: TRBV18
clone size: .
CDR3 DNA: TGTGCCAGCTCGACCGGGACAGGGGGGAACACTGAAGCTTTCTTT
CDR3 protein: CASSTGTGGNTEAFF

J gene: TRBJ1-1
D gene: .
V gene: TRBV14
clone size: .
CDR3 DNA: TGTGCCAGCAGCCAAGCTCGGGGGGCCGCTGAAGCTTTCTTT
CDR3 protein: CASSQARGAAEAFF

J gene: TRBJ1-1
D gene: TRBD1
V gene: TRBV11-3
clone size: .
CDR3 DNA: TGTGCCAGCAGCCTCCAACAGGGGGCTCATACTGAAGCTTTCTTT
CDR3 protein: CASSLQQGAHTEAFF

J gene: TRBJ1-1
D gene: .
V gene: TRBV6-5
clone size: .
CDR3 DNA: TGTGCCAGCACTAGAGGGGGGAACACTGAAGCTTTCTTT
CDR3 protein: CASTRGGNTEAFF

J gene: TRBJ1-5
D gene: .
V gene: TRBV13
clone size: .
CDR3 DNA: TGTGCCAGCAGCCCTACTAGCAATCAGCCCCAGCATTTT
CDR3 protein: CASSPTSNQPQHF

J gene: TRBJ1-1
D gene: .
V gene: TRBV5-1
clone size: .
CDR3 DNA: TGCGCCAGCAGCTTAGACATGAACACTGAAGCTTTCTTT
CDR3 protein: CASSLDMNTEAFF

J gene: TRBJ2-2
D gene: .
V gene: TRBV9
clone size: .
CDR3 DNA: TGTGCCAGCAGCGTATCCACGGGGGCTAGCGGCACCGGGGAGCTGTTTTTT
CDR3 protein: CASSVSTGASGTGELFF

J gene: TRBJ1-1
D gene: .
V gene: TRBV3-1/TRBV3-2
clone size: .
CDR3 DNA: TGTGCCAGCAGCCAAGGGTCCCACGGGGGGGAGAACACTGAAGCTTTCTTT
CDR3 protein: CASSQGSHGGENTEAFF

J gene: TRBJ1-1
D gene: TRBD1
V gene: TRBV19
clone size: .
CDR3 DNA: TGTGCCAGTAGTGCCCCAGGGGGCGCAGGGTCGGCTGAAGCTTTCTTT
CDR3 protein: CASSAPGGAGSAEAFF

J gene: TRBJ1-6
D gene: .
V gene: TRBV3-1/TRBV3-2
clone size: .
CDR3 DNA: TGTGCCAGCAGCCGAGACAGGAGGCAAGGCTCACCCCTCCACTTT
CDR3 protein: CASSRDRRQGSPLHF

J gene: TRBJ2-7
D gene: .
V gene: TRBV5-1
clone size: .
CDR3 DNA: TGCGCCAGCAGCTTGAGATTTGGGGGGAACGAGCAGTACTTC
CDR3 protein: CASSLRFGGNEQYF

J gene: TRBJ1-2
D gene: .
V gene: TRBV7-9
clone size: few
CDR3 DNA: TGTGCCAGCAGCCGCCTTGGGGGCCCTAACTATGGCTACACCTTC
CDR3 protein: CASSRLGGPNYGYTF

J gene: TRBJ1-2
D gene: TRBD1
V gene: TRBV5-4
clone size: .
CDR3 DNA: TGTGCCAGCAGCAGGGACAGCTATGGCTACACCTTC
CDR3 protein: CASSRDSYGYTF

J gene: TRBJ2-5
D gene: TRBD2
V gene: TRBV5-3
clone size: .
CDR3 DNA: TGTGCCAGAAGCTTGGAAACTAGCGGGAGGAAAGAGACCCAGTACTTC
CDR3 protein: CARSLETSGRKETQYF

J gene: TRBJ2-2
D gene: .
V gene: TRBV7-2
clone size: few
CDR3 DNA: TGTGCCAGCAGCTTAGCACCGACTAACACCGGGGAGCTGTTTTTT
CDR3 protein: CASSLAPTNTGELFF

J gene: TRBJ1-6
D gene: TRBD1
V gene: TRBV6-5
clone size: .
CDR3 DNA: TGTGCCAGCACCCCCGGGACAGGTCAATCACCCCTCCACTTT
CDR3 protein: CASTPGTGQSPLHF

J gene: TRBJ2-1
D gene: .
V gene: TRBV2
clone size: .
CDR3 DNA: TGTGCCAGCATGGGCCGAACCTCTTACTGGGATGAGCAGTTCTTC
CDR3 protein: CASMGRTSYWDEQFF

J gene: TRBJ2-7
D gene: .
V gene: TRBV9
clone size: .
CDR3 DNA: TGTGCCAGCAGCGGACTCTTGGGTTGGGAGCAGTACTTC
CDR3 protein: CASSGLLGWEQYF

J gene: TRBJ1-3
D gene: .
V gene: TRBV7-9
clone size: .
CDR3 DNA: TGTGCCAGCAGCCCCCAGGGTTCTGGAAACACCATATATTTT
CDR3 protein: CASSPQGSGNTIYF

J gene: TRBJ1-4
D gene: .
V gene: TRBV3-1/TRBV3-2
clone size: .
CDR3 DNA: TGTGCCAGCAGCCGGCGGGTAGCTGCAACTAATGAAAAACTGTTTTTT
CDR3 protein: CASSRRVAATNEKLFF

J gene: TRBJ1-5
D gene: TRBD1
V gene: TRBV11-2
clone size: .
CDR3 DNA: TGTGCCAGCAGCCGGGCCGGGACAGGGTTAGATCAGCCCCAGCATTTT
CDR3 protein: CASSRAGTGLDQPQHF

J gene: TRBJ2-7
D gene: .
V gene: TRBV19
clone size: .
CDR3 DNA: TGTGCCAGTAGTACGAGCTCCTACGAGCAGTACTTC
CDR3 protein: CASSTSSYEQYF

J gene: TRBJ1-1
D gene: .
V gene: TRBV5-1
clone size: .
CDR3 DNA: TGCGCCAGCAGCTCGAGTCAGGGTGGAACTGAAGCTTTCTTT
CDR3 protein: CASSSSQGGTEAFF

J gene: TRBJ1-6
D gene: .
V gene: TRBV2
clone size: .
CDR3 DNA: TGTGCCAGCAGTCCGGGGGGGGGAGGATCACCCCTCCACTTT
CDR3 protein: CASSPGGGGSPLHF

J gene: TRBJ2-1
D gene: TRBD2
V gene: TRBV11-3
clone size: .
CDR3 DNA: TGTGCCAGCAGAGGACTAGCGGGTGAAAATGAGCAGTTCTTC
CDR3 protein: CASRGLAGENEQFF

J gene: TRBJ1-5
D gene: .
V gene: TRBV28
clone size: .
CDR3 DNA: TGTGCCAGCAGTTTAGGCAGGGCCGGTACCAAGTCTAATCAGCCCCAGCATTTT
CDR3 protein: CASSLGRAGTKSNQPQHF

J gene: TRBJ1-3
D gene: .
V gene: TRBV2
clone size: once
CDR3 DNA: TGTGCCAGCAGTGAAGAAGGCGGGAGGGGGGGAAACACCATATATTTT
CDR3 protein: CASSEEGGRGGNTIYF

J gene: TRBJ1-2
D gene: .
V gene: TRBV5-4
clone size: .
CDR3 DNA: TGTGCCAGCAGGCAGGGTTCCTATGGCTACACCTTC
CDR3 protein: CASRQGSYGYTF

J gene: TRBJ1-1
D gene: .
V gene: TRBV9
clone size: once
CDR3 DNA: TGTGCCAGCAGCGTAGCCAGGGAGGATGCAGCTTTCTTT
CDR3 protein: CASSVAREDAAFF

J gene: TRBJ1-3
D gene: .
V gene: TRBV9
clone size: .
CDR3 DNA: TGTGCCAGCAGCTCGACAGCGCTCGGAAACACCATATATTTT
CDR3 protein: CASSSTALGNTIYF

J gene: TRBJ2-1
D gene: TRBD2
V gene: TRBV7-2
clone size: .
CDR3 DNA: TGTGCCAGCAGCTCGAGCGGGGGTCACTACAATGAGCAGTTCTTC
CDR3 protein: CASSSSGGHYNEQFF

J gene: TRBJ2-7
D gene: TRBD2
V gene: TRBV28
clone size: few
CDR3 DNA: TGTGCCAGCAGCCCCTTCGGGAGGGTGTACGAGCAGTACTTC
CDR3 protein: CASSPFGRVYEQYF

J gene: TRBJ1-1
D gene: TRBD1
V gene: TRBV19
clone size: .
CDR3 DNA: TGTGCCAGTAGGGACAGGCTAGGGAACACTGAAGCTTTCTTT
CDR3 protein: CASRDRLGNTEAFF

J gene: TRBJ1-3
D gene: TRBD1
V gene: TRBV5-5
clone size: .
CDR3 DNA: TGTGCCAGCAGCTTGCTATCCTCCGGGACAGGGGGAACTGGAAACACCATATATTTT
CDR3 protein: CASSLLSSGTGGTGNTIYF

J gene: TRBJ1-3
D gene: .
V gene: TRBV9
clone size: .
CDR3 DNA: TGTGCCAGCAGCGTAGTGGCAGGGGAGAACACCATATATTTT
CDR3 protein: CASSVVAGENTIYF

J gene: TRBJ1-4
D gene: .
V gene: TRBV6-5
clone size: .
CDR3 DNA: TGTGCCAGCAGTTATATGAGTGCAACTAATGAAAAACTGTTTTTT
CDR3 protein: CASSYMSATNEKLFF

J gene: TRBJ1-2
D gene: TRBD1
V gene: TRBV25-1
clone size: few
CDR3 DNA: TGTGCCAGCAGTGACCTATCAGACAGGGTCTATGGCTACACCTTC
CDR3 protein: CASSDLSDRVYGYTF

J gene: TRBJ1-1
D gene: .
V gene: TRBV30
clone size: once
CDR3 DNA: TGTGCCTGGAGTCGCCTGGGGCTAGAAGCTTTCTTT
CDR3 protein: CAWSRLGLEAFF

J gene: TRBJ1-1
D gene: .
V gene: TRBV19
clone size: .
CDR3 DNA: TGTGCCAGTAGTATATCGGCAGGCTTGACTGAAGCTTTCTTT
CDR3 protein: CASSISAGLTEAFF

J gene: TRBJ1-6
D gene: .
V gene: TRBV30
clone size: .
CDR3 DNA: TGTGCCTGGATCAGGGATGGGAATTCACCCCTCCACTTT
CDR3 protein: CAWIRDGNSPLHF

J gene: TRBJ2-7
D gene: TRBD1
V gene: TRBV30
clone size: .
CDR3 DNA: TGTGCCTGGAGTCCTCAGGGGGGGACAGGGGAGTACTTC
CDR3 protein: CAWSPQGGTGEYF

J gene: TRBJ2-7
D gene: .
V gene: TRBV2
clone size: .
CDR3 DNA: TGTGCCAGCAGTGGGCAGGGTTACGAGCAGTACTTC
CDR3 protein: CASSGQGYEQYF

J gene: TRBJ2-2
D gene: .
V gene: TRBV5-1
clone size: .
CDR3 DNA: TGCGCCAGCAGCTTGGGGCTAGCAAGCGGGGAGCTGTTTTTT
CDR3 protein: CASSLGLASGELFF

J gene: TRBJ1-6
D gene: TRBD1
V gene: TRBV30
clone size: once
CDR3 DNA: TGTGCCTGGGGAAGGCCGGGACAGAATTCACCCCTCCACTTT
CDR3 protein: CAWGRPGQNSPLHF

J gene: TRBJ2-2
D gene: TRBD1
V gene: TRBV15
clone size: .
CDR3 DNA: TGTGCCACCAGCGTCAGGGGGCCAGGGGAGCTGTTTTTT
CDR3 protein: CATSVRGPGELFF

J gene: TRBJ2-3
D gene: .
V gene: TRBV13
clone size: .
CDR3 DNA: TGTGCCAGCAGCTTACCTCTTCCCACAGATACGCAGTATTTT
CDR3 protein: CASSLPLPTDTQYF

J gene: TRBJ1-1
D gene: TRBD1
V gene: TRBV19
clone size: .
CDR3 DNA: TGTGCCAGTAGGGGACAGGGGGCAGGTACTGAAGCTTTCTTT
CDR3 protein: CASRGQGAGTEAFF

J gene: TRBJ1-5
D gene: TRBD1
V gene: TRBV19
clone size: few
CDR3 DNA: TGTGCCAGCTCCACCCCACAGGGGCTAGGATATTCGTCCCAGCATTTT
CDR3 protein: CASSTPQGLGYSSQHF

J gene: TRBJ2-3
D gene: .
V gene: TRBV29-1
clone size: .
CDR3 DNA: TGCAGCGTTGTGCACCCTGAGCGCGGCACAGATACGCAGTATTTT
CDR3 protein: CSVVHPERGTDTQYF

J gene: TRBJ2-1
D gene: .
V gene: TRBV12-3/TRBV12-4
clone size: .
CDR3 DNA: TGTGCCACCTGCTCGCGGGCTTACAATGAGCAGTTCTTC
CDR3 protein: CATCSRAYNEQFF